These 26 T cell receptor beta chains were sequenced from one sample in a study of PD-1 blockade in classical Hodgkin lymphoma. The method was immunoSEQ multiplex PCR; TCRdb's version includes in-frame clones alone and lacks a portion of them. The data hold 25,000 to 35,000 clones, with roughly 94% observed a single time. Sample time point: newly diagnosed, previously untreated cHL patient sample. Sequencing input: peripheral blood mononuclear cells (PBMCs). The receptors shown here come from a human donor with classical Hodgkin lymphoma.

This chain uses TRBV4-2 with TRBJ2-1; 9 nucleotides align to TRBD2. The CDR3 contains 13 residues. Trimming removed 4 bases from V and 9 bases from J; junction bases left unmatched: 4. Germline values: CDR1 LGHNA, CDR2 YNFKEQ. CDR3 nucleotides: TGTGCCAGCAGCCCCTTACTAGCGGGTGAGCAGTTCTTC. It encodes CASSPLLAGEQFF.

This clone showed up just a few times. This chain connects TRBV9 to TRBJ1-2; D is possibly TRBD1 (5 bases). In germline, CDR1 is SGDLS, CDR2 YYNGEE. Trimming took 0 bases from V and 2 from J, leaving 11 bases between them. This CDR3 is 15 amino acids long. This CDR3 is CASSVGQTGNYGYTF. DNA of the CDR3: TGTGCCAGCAGCGTAGGACAGACGGGGAACTATGGCTACACCTTC.

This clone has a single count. The CDR3 spells CASSEAEEGTSYNEQFF. In DNA, the CDR3 is TGTGCCAGCAGTGAAGCAGAAGAGGGGACCTCCTACAATGAGCAGTTCTTC. The chain couples TRBV2 to TRBJ2-1, with D perhaps assigned TRBD1 or TRBD2 (5 bases each). The CDR3 consists of 17 residues. V was pared by 0 bases and J by 0 bases, with 12 bases between. Germline lookup yields CDR1 SNHLY and CDR2 FYNNEI.

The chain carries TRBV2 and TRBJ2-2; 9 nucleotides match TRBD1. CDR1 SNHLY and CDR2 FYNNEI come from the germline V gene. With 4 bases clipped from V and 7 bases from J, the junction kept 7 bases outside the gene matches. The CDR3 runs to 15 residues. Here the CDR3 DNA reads TGTGCCAGCAGTGTACTACCGGGACAGGGCGGGGAGCTGTTTTTT. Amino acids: CASSVLPGQGGELFF.

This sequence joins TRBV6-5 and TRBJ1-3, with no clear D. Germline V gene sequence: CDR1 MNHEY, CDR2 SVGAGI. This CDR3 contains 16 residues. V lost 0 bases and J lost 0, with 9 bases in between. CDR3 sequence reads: CASSYSTVNSGNTIYF. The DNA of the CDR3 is TGTGCCAGCAGTTACTCGACGGTGAACTCTGGAAACACCATATATTTT.

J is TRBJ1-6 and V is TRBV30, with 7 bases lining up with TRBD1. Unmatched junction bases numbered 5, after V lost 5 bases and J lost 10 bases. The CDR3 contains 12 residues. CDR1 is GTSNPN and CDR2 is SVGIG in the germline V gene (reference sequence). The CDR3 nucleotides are TGTGCCTGGGACAGGGAGAAATCACCCCTCCACTTT. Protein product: CAWDREKSPLHF.

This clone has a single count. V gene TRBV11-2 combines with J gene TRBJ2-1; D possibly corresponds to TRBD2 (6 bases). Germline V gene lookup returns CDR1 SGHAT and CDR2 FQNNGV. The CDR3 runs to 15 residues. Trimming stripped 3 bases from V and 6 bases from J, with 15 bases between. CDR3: CASSLWRDSGNEQFF. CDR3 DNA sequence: TGTGCCAGCAGCTTGTGGCGGGACTCTGGCAATGAGCAGTTCTTC. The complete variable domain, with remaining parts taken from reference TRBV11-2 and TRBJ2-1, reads EAGVAQSPRYKIIEKRQSVAFWCNPISGHATLYWYQQILGQGPKLLIQFQNNGVVDDSQLPKDRFSAERLKGVDSTLKIQPAKLEDSAVYLCASSLWRDSGNEQFFGPGTRLTVL.

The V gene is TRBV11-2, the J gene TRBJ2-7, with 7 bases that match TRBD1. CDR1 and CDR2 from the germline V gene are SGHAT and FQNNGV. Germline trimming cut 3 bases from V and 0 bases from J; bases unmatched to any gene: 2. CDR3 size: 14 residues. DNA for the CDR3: TGTGCCAGCAGCTTGAGGGACAGCTCCTACGAGCAGTACTTC. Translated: CASSLRDSSYEQYF. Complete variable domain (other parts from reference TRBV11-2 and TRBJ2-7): EAGVAQSPRYKIIEKRQSVAFWCNPISGHATLYWYQQILGQGPKLLIQFQNNGVVDDSQLPKDRFSAERLKGVDSTLKIQPAKLEDSAVYLCASSLRDSSYEQYFGPGTRLTVT.

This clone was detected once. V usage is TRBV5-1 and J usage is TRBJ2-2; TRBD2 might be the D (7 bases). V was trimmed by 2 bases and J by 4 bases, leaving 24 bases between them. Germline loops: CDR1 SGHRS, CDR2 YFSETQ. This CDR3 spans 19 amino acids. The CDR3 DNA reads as TGCGCCAGCAGCTTTACTATCGGGGGGCGCGTCGTAGGCACCGGGGAGCTGTTTTTT. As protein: CASSFTIGGRVVGTGELFF.

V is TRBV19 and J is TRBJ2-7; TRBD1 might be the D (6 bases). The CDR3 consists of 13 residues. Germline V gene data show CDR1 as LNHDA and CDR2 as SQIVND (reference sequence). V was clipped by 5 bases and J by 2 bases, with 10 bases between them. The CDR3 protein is CASSWGPPYEQYF. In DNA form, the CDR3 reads TGTGCCAGTAGTTGGGGGCCTCCCTACGAGCAGTACTTC.

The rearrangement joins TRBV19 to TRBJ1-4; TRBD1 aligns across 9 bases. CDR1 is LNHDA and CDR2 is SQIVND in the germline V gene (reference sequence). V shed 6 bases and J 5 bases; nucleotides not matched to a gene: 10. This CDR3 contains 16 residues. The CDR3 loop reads CASSPLPGQGNEKLFF. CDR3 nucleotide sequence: TGTGCCAGTAGCCCCTTACCGGGACAGGGAAATGAAAAACTGTTTTTT.

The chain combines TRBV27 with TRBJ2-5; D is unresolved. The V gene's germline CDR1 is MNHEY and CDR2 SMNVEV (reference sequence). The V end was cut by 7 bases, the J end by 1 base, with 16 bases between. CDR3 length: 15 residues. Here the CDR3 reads CASTSTFGSQETQYF. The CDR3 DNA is TGTGCCAGCACCTCGACTTTCGGGTCCCAAGAGACCCAGTACTTC.

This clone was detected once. The CDR3 DNA reads as TGTGCCAGCAGCTTGGTCTTCCGACGAGCGTACGAGCAGTACTTC. Translating gives CASSLVFRRAYEQYF. The chain carries TRBV5-4 and TRBJ2-7; no reliable D call. CDR3 length: 15 residues. The ends were cut back, 0 bases at V and 4 bases at J, with 14 bases in the middle. Germline V gene sequence: CDR1 SGHNT, CDR2 YYREEE (reference sequence).

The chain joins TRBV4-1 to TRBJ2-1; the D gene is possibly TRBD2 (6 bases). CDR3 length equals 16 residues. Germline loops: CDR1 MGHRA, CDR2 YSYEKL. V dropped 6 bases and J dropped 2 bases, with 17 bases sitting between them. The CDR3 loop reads CASSSTPGRTYNEQFF. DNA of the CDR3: TGCGCCAGCAGTTCCACACCCGGGAGAACCTACAATGAGCAGTTCTTC.

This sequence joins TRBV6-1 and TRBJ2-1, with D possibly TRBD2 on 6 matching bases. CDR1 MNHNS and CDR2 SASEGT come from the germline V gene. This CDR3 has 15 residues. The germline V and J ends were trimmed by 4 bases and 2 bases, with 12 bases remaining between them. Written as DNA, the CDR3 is TGTGCCAGCAGTGGAACTAGCAGGGCCTACAATGAGCAGTTCTTC. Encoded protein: CASSGTSRAYNEQFF.

The CDR3 DNA reads as TGTGCCAGCAGCTCGCGGGGGGGTGAGCAGTTCTTC. This translates into CASSSRGGEQFF. The gene calls are TRBV13 and TRBJ2-1; 9 nucleotides agree with TRBD2. The CDR3 runs to 12 residues. The junction had 1 base not matched to a gene; V was cut back by 4 bases and J by 9 bases. Germline V gene sequence: CDR1 PRHDT, CDR2 FYEKMQ (reference sequence). Full variable domain (rest looked up from reference TRBV13 and TRBJ2-1): AAGVIQSPRHLIKEKRETATLKCYPIPRHDTVYWYQQGPGQDPQFLISFYEKMQSDKGSIPDRFSAQQFSDYHSELNMSSLELGDSALYFCASSSRGGEQFFGPGTRLTVL.

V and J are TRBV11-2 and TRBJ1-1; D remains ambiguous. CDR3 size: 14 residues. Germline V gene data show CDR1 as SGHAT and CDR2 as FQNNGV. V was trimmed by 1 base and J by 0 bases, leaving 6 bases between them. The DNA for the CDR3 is TGTGCCAGCAGCTTAGTAGGGATGAACACTGAAGCTTTCTTT. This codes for CASSLVGMNTEAFF.

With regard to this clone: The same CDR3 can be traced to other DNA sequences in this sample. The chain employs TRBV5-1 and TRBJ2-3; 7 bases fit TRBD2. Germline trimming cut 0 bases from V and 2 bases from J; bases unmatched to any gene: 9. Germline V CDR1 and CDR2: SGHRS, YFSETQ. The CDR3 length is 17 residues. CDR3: CASSLGVGGSLTDTQYF. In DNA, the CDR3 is TGCGCCAGCAGCTTGGGCGTCGGCGGGAGCCTCACAGATACGCAGTATTTT.

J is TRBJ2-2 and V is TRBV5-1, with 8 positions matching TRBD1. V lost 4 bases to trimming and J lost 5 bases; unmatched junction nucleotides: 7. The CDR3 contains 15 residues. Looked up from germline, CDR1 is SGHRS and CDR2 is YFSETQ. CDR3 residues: CASSPFTGGTGELFF. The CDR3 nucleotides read TGCGCCAGCAGCCCTTTCACAGGGGGGACCGGGGAGCTGTTTTTT.

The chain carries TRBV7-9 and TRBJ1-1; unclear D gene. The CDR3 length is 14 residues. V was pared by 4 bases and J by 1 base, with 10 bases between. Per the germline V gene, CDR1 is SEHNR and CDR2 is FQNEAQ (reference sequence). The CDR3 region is CASSSTLKNTEAFF. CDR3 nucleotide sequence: TGTGCCAGCAGCTCCACATTAAAGAACACTGAAGCTTTCTTT.

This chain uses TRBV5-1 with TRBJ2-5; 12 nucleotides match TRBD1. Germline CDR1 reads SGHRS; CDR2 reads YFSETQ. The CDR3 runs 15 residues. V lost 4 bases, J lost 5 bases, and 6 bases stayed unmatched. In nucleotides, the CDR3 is TGCGCCAGCAGCCCCGGGACAGGGGGCTGGGAGACCCAGTACTTC. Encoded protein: CASSPGTGGWETQYF.

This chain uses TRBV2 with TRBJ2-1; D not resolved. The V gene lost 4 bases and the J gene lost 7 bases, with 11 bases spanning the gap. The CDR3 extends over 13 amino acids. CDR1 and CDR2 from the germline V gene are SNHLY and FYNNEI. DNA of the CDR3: TGTGCCAGCAGTGGCAGGAATTCGAATGAGCAGTTCTTC. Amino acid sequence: CASSGRNSNEQFF.

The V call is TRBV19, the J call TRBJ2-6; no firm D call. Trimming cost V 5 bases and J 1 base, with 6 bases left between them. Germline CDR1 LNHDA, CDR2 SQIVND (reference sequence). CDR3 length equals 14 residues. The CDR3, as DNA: TGTGCCAGTAGTTGGTTTTCTGGGGCCAACGTCCTGACTTTC. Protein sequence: CASSWFSGANVLTF. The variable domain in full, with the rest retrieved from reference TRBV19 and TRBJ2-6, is DGGITQSPKYLFRKEGQNVTLSCEQNLNHDAMYWYRQDPGQGLRLIYYSQIVNDFQKGDIAEGYSVSREKKESFPLTVTSAQKNPTAFYLCASSWFSGANVLTFGAGSRLTVL.

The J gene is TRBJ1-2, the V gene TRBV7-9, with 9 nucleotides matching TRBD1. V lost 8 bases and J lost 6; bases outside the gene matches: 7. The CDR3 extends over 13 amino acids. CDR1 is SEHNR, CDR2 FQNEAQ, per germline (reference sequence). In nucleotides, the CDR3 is TGTGCCAGCGGCCAACAGGGGGCGGATGGCTACACCTTC. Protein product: CASGQQGADGYTF. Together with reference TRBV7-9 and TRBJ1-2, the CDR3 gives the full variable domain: DTGVSQNPRHKITKRGQNVTFRCDPISEHNRLYWYRQTLGQGPEFLTYFQNEAQLEKSRLLSDRFSAERPKGSFSTLEIQRTEQGDSAMYLCASGQQGADGYTFGSGTRLTVV.

The CDR3 DNA reads TGTGCCAGCAGCGTAGACCGCGGGGACACCATATATTTT. Translation: CASSVDRGDTIYF. J is TRBJ1-3 and V is TRBV9; the D is unclear. Trimming took 0 bases from V and 8 from J, leaving 9 bases between them. The CDR3 totals 13 residues. Germline CDR1 and CDR2: SGDLS and YYNGEE.

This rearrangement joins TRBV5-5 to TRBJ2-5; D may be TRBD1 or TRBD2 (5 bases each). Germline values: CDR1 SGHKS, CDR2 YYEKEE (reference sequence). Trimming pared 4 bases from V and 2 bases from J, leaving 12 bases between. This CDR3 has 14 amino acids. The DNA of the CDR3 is TGTGCCAGCAGCGGGGGAAAACTTCAAGAGACCCAGTACTTC. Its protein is CASSGGKLQETQYF. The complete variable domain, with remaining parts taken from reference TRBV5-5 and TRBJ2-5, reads DAGVTQSPTHLIKTRGQQVTLRCSPISGHKSVSWYQQVLGQGPQFIFQYYEKEERGRGNFPDRFSARQFPNYSSELNVNALLLGDSALYLCASSGGKLQETQYFGPGTRLLVL.